This is a list of T cell receptor beta chains from one sample in a study of blood T cell repertoires in COVID-19. Assay used: immunoSEQ multiplex PCR; TCRdb lists only in-frame clones, some missing. Counted here are some 150,000 clones, 75% to 90% occurring once; the ten biggest clones make up about 15%. Sequenced sample: peripheral blood. The receptor source for this set is a middle-aged woman with acute or convalescent COVID-19. Both conserved end residues are part of each CDR3. The D gene is left open where the match is weak. Clone size is shown for a subset of rows, as once, few, many or a class of expanded clone.

>NA|TRBV11-2|TRBJ1-5|TRBD1
TGTGCCAGCAGCCCCAGGGGGCGGAATCAGCCCCAGCATTTT
CASSPRGRNQPQHF
>NA|TRBV5-4|TRBJ1-1|TRBD1
TGTGCCAGCAGCTTCGACAGGGGATACACTGAAGCTTTCTTT
CASSFDRGYTEAFF
>once|TRBV30|TRBJ2-2|TRBD1
TGTGCCTGGAGTAGACAGGGAAACACCGGGGAGCTGTTTTTT
CAWSRQGNTGELFF
>NA|TRBV20-1|TRBJ1-1|NA
TGCAGTGCTAGACTAGACACTGAAGCTTTCTTT
CSARLDTEAFF
>NA|TRBV27|TRBJ2-6|TRBD1
TGTGCCAGCAGTTTTTTCGACAGGGCTGCCTCTGGGGCCAACGTCCTGACTTTC
CASSFFDRAASGANVLTF
>NA|TRBV14|TRBJ2-1|TRBD1
TGTGCCAGCAGCCAAGATCATGGACAGGGGGCTAGTGAGCAGTTCTTC
CASSQDHGQGASEQFF
>NA|TRBV6-5|TRBJ1-2|NA
TGTGCCAGCACCCCTCACAGGACCTATGGCTACACCTTC
CASTPHRTYGYTF
>NA|TRBV6-1|TRBJ1-2|NA
TGTGCCAGCACCGGGGGGGCCTGGGACTATGGCTACACCTTC
CASTGGAWDYGYTF
>NA|TRBV7-9|TRBJ2-3|TRBD2
TGTGCCAGCAGCTTGTTGGGACTAGCGGGGGGGACTTCGGATACGCAGTATTTT
CASSLLGLAGGTSDTQYF
>once|TRBV2|TRBJ2-5|NA
TGTGCCAGCAGTGAGGTGAGGGAGACCCAGTACTTC
CASSEVRETQYF
>NA|TRBV10-3|TRBJ2-7|NA
TGTGCCATCAGTGAGTCGACTGGATCCTACGAGCAGTACTTC
CAISESTGSYEQYF
>NA|TRBV5-1|TRBJ2-1|TRBD2
TGCGCCAGCAGCTTCCTTGTAGCGGGACTCTACAATGAGCAGTTCTTC
CASSFLVAGLYNEQFF
>NA|TRBV10-3|TRBJ2-1|TRBD2
TGTGCCACCCACCCGGGACTAGCGGGGGGGCATGAGCAGTTCTTC
CATHPGLAGGHEQFF
>once|TRBV30|TRBJ2-2|TRBD2
TGTGCCTGGAGTAGCGGGAGGGTGGCCACCGGGGAGCTGTTTTTT
CAWSSGRVATGELFF
>NA|TRBV28|TRBJ2-7|TRBD1
TGTGCCAGCAGTTTATACTTACAGGGGGCACACGAGCAGTACTTC
CASSLYLQGAHEQYF
>NA|TRBV7-9|TRBJ2-6|NA
TGTGCCAGCAGCTTAGGGGGAGACAACGTCCTGACTTTC
CASSLGGDNVLTF
>NA|TRBV21-1|TRBJ1-4|NA
TGTGCCAGCAGCCCAATTGGAGACGGCCACAACGAGGATAATTACGAAAAACTGTTTTTT
CASSPIGDGHNEDNYEKLFF
>NA|TRBV5-1|TRBJ1-3|TRBD1
TGCGCCAGCAGCTTACGGGACAGGGCCTCTGGAAACACCATATATTTT
CASSLRDRASGNTIYF
>NA|TRBV5-8|TRBJ2-3|TRBD2
TGTGCCAGCAGTCCAGGACTAGCCAGCACAGATACGCAGTATTTT
CASSPGLASTDTQYF
>NA|TRBV15|TRBJ1-5|TRBD1
TGTGCCACCAGCAGGGCCGGGACAGACGACGGTCAGCCCCAGCATTTT
CATSRAGTDDGQPQHF
>once|TRBV6-5|TRBJ2-1|NA
TGTGCCAGCAGCTTACAGGGGGGGTCCTACAATGAGCAGTTCTTC
CASSLQGGSYNEQFF
>few|TRBV7-9|TRBJ1-6|TRBD1
TGTGCCAGCAGCAGGGGACAGGGGATAAATTCACCCCTCCACTTT
CASSRGQGINSPLHF
>NA|TRBV19|TRBJ2-7|TRBD1
TGTGCCAGTAGTAAGGGGACAGGGGGCCTCTTCTCCTACGAGCAGTACTTC
CASSKGTGGLFSYEQYF
>NA|TRBV3-1/TRBV3-2|TRBJ2-4|NA
TGTGCCAGCAGCCAACTCTCAGGGAACATTCAGTACTTC
CASSQLSGNIQYF
>NA|TRBV19|TRBJ2-1|TRBD2
TGTGCCAGTAGTATAGGGAGCGGGGGTCGCAATGAGCAGTTCTTC
CASSIGSGGRNEQFF
>NA|TRBV9|TRBJ2-1|TRBD2
TGTGCCAGCAGCGTAGAGTCTAGCGGAGATAATGAGCAGTTCTTC
CASSVESSGDNEQFF
>NA|TRBV11-3|TRBJ2-4|NA
TGTGCCAGCAGTCCTCTTCTAGCCAAAAACATTCAGTACTTC
CASSPLLAKNIQYF
>once|TRBV7-8|TRBJ1-1|NA
TGTGCCAGCAGCTTAGCGCTTGGCTCGAACACTGAAGCTTTCTTT
CASSLALGSNTEAFF
>NA|TRBV6-5|TRBJ2-1|TRBD2
TGTGCCAGCAGAACGATCAGGCGGGGGTACAATGAGCAGTTCTTC
CASRTIRRGYNEQFF
>NA|TRBV7-6|TRBJ2-2|NA
TGTGCCAGCAGCTTAGCTCCGGGAGGGGGTCCAGGGGGAACCGGGGAGCTGTTTTTT
CASSLAPGGGPGGTGELFF
>NA|TRBV3-1/TRBV3-2|TRBJ2-3|NA
TGTGCCAGCAGCCAGGATCTAGCTACAGATACGCAGTATTTT
CASSQDLATDTQYF
>NA|TRBV5-1|TRBJ2-7|TRBD2
TGCGCCAGCAGCTATATGGGGGGGACTAGCGGGGTTTACGAGCAGTACTTC
CASSYMGGTSGVYEQYF
>NA|TRBV5-1|TRBJ1-4|TRBD1
TGCGCCAGCAGCTTGGACAGGGGACGTGAAAAACTGTTTTTT
CASSLDRGREKLFF
>NA|TRBV5-6|TRBJ2-4|NA
TGTGCCAGCAGCTTTAGTCCCAGCAGGGGCCTAGCCAAAAACATTCAGTACTTC
CASSFSPSRGLAKNIQYF
>NA|TRBV6-5|TRBJ2-1|TRBD2
TGTGCCAGCAGCGGGACTAGCGGGAGCAACAATGAGCAGTTCTTC
CASSGTSGSNNEQFF
>NA|TRBV11-3|TRBJ2-3|TRBD2
TGTGCCAGCAGCTCTAACCAAGCGGGGGGGGTCACAGATACGCAGTATTTT
CASSSNQAGGVTDTQYF
>once|TRBV7-2|TRBJ1-2|NA
TGTGCCAGCAGCTTTACGGTCGGAGCTTATGGCTACACCTTC
CASSFTVGAYGYTF
>NA|TRBV25-1|TRBJ2-7|NA
TGTGCCAGCAGTGACCCGGAGAGGGTTGGAAGCGAGCAGTACTTC
CASSDPERVGSEQYF
>NA|TRBV3-1/TRBV3-2|TRBJ2-3|NA
TGTGCCAGCAGCCACACCGGGACTCTAGGGAGAGCAGATACGCAGTATTTT
CASSHTGTLGRADTQYF
>NA|TRBV3-1/TRBV3-2|TRBJ2-5|NA
TGTGCCAGCAGCCAAGTAAGCGCGGCCCAGTACTTC
CASSQVSAAQYF
>NA|TRBV2|TRBJ1-6|TRBD1
TGTGCCAGCAGTATAATAACAGGGGGAAGGGGGTCACCCCTCCACTTT
CASSIITGGRGSPLHF
>NA|TRBV5-1|TRBJ2-6|TRBD2
TGCGCCAGCAGCTGGGGGGGATTACACAGTTCTGGGGCCAACGTCCTGACTTTC
CASSWGGLHSSGANVLTF
>NA|TRBV27|TRBJ2-3|NA
TGTGCCAGCAGTTCCTACACAGATACGCAGTATTTT
CASSSYTDTQYF
>once|TRBV9|TRBJ2-3|TRBD1
TGTGCCAGCAGCGTATGGACAGGGACGGATACGCAGTATTTT
CASSVWTGTDTQYF
>NA|TRBV5-1|TRBJ2-3|TRBD2
TGCGCCAGCAGCACCGGACTAGTGCCAGATACGCAGTATTTT
CASSTGLVPDTQYF
>NA|TRBV19|TRBJ2-1|TRBD1
TGTGCCAGTAGTTTCCGGGACAGATACTACAATGAGCAGTTCTTC
CASSFRDRYYNEQFF
>NA|TRBV19|TRBJ1-5|TRBD1
TGTGCCAGCACAGACAGGGCCAATCAGCCCCAGCATTTT
CASTDRANQPQHF
>NA|TRBV29-1|TRBJ1-4|NA
TGCAGCGCCAAACAGGACTATAGGGAAAAACTGTTTTTT
CSAKQDYREKLFF